These 11 T cell receptor beta chains came from one sample sequenced in a study of shared clonotypes between healthy human individuals. Assay used: immunoSEQ multiplex PCR; TCRdb lists only in-frame clones, some missing. There are about 1 million clones in the sample; approximately 76% occur only once, and roughly 1.4% lies in the top ten. Sequencing was performed on memory CD4+ T cells sorted from blood. Subset described: CD45RA-negative fraction. These receptors originate from a man aged 18 to 30 in good health.

The chain employs TRBV4-1 and TRBJ2-5, with TRBD2 matching over 7 bases. Germline values: CDR1 MGHRA, CDR2 YSYEKL. The CDR3 spans 15 residues. Trimming took 0 bases from V and 5 from J; bases not matched to a gene: 6. The CDR3, as DNA: TGCGCCAGCAGCCAAGAGGGGACTACGCGGGAGACCCAGTACTTC. It codes for CASSQEGTTRETQYF.

The V call is TRBV10-2, the J call TRBJ1-4, with 7 bases identical to TRBD1. CDR3 length: 15 amino acids. The trim removed 3 bases at V and 2 bases at J, leaving 3 bases unmatched. CDR1 and CDR2 (germline): WSHSY, SAAADI. This chain's CDR3 is CASSDRGSTNEKLFF. CDR3 DNA: TGCGCCAGCAGTGACAGGGGGAGCACTAATGAAAAACTGTTTTTT.

This clone was seen just once. The chain joins TRBV7-9 to TRBJ1-5; D unresolved. The CDR3 is 14 residues long. The germline V gene has CDR1 SEHNR and CDR2 FQNEAQ (reference sequence). V was trimmed by 6 bases and J by 1 base, leaving 10 bases between them. CDR3 amino acids: CASSGRASNQPQHF. CDR3 nucleotides: TGTGCCAGCAGTGGAAGGGCCAGCAATCAGCCCCAGCATTTT.

V is TRBV2 and J is TRBJ2-5, with D hard to call. This CDR3 has 12 residues. V was pared by 6 bases and J by 5 bases, with 10 bases between. Germline CDR1 SNHLY, CDR2 FYNNEI. The CDR3 coding sequence is TGTGCCAGCAGGTCTTCATTGGAGACCCAGTACTTC. It codes for CASRSSLETQYF.

This clone was seen just once. Written as DNA, the CDR3 is TGTGCCTGGAGGGGATGGGGCTCAACTAATGAAAAACTGTTTTTT. Translating gives CAWRGWGSTNEKLFF. The rearrangement joins TRBV30 to TRBJ1-4, with D maybe TRBD1 (5 bases). The germline V gene encodes CDR1 GTSNPN and CDR2 SVGIG (reference sequence). Trimming cost V 3 bases and J 0 bases, with 11 bases left between them. CDR3 length: 15 residues.

The rearrangement joins TRBV4-1 to TRBJ2-3, with 9 bases matching TRBD2. V dropped 2 bases and J dropped 0; count of bases not matched to a gene: 9. CDR3 length equals 18 residues. CDR1 is MGHRA and CDR2 is YSYEKL in the germline V gene. CDR3 sequence (DNA): TGCGCCAGCAGCCAATCCTATATAGCGGGGGCTAGCACAGATACGCAGTATTTT. This encodes CASSQSYIAGASTDTQYF.

This clone was recorded only once. This chain links TRBV25-1 with TRBJ2-7; 8 bases match TRBD1. CDR1 and CDR2 (germline): MGHDK, SYGVNS. The CDR3 loop spans 16 amino acids. Trimming removed 1 base from V and 3 bases from J; junction bases left unmatched: 8. The CDR3: CASSESLTGDRYEQYF. DNA for the CDR3: TGTGCCAGCAGTGAATCCCTGACAGGGGACCGCTACGAGCAGTACTTC.

The CDR3: CASALWAQSSYNSPLHF. CDR3 DNA sequence: TGTGCCAGCGCCCTATGGGCCCAAAGCTCCTATAATTCACCCCTCCACTTT. The chain combines TRBV28 with TRBJ1-6; D call uncertain. The CDR3 contains 17 residues. V lost 8 bases and J lost 0, with 17 bases in between. Germline assignment: CDR1 MDHEN and CDR2 SYDVKM.

J is TRBJ2-7 and V is TRBV10-3, with 7 bases fitting TRBD1. CDR1 ENHRY and CDR2 SYGVKD come from the germline V gene. With V trimmed by 7 bases and J by 1 base, 4 bases remained unmatched. This CDR3 comprises 13 residues. The CDR3 reads CAITTGMSYEQYF. CDR3 bases: TGTGCCATCACGACAGGGATGTCCTACGAGCAGTACTTC.

The rearrangement links TRBV5-4 to TRBJ2-5; 12 positions match TRBD2. V gave up 0 bases and J gave up 1 base; unmatched junction bases: 7. Germline V lookup: CDR1 SGHNT, CDR2 YYREEE (reference sequence). This CDR3 has 18 amino acids. The CDR3 region is CASSLEASGGVSQETQYF. The CDR3 DNA reads TGTGCCAGCAGCTTGGAGGCTAGCGGGGGGGTTTCCCAAGAGACCCAGTACTTC.

This chain connects TRBV28 to TRBJ2-7; perhaps TRBD2 as D (6 bases). Deletions cut 8 bases from V and 3 bases from J, with 14 bases between. The CDR3 is made up of 13 amino acids. CDR1 and CDR2 (germline): MDHEN, SYDVKM. The CDR3 bases are TGTGCCAGCGCGGGCCCTAGCGACTACGAGCAGTACTTC. Protein: CASAGPSDYEQYF.